The 32 T cell receptor beta chains given below trace back to one sample, sequenced in a study of cytomegalovirus exposure and HLA in healthy donors. Primers: 60 Vbeta forward and 13 Jbeta reverse. The method was immunoSEQ multiplex PCR; TCRdb's version includes in-frame clones alone and lacks a portion of them. The sample lists around 150,000 clones, about 71% occurring once. The sample was PBMCs. Receptor source: a woman in her 30s in good health and CMV-seronegative.

The chain uses TRBV7-2 and TRBJ2-5; 7 nucleotides line up with TRBD2. V was clipped by 7 bases and J by 3 bases; unmatched bases: 8. CDR3 length: 14 residues. Germline assignment: CDR1 SGHTA and CDR2 FQGNSA. CDR3 region: CASIWLAGEETQYF. The CDR3 nucleotides read TGTGCCAGCATATGGCTGGCGGGGGAAGAGACCCAGTACTTC.

The rearrangement uses TRBV2 and TRBJ2-7, with TRBD1 identical over 11 bases. Trimming took 2 bases from V and 5 from J; bases not matched to a gene: 2. The germline V gene encodes CDR1 SNHLY and CDR2 FYNNEI. This CDR3 is 14 amino acids long. The CDR3 nucleotides read TGTGCCAGCAGTGAAACGGGACAGGGGGACGAGCAGTACTTC. This codes for CASSETGQGDEQYF.

There are a few counts of this clone. CDR3 sequence: CASSLAKSTGELFF. In nucleotides, the CDR3 is TGCGCCAGCAGCTTGGCCAAGAGTACCGGGGAGCTGTTTTTT. J is TRBJ2-2 and V is TRBV5-1; unclear D gene. The CDR3 has 14 amino acids. V lost 0 bases, J lost 5 bases, and 8 bases lay in between. CDR1 is SGHRS and CDR2 is YFSETQ in the germline V gene. The full variable domain, rest sourced from reference TRBV5-1 and TRBJ2-2, is KAGVTQTPRYLIKTRGQQVTLSCSPISGHRSVSWYQQTPGQGLQFLFEYFSETQRNKGNFPGRFSGRQFSNSRSEMNVSTLELGDSALYLCASSLAKSTGELFFGEGSRLTVL.

This clone was picked up a small number of times. The chain has TRBV28 and TRBJ2-5; 7 bases are shared with TRBD2. The junction had 8 bases not matched to a gene; V was cut back by 8 bases and J by 5 bases. CDR3 size: 13 residues. The germline gives CDR1 MDHEN, CDR2 SYDVKM. CDR3 sequence reads: CASSLGGSETQYF. The DNA for the CDR3 is TGTGCCAGCTCCCTGGGGGGGAGTGAGACCCAGTACTTC.

The V gene is TRBV28, the J gene TRBJ2-7; maybe TRBD2 (7 bases). V shed 6 bases and J shed 6 bases, with 18 bases lying between them. The CDR3 contains 14 residues. Germline CDR1 and CDR2: MDHEN and SYDVKM. CDR3 residues: CASSPVGGLGEQYF. The CDR3 DNA sequence: TGTGCCAGCAGCCCCGTGGGGGGGCTAGGCGAGCAGTACTTC.

The rearrangement joins TRBV7-5 to TRBJ1-1; the table calls TRBD1, which could not be checked here. TRBV7-5 counts as a pseudogene. The length of the CDR3 is 17 residues. CDR3 DNA sequence: TGTGTCAGAAGCTTAGCGCATGAAGGACACCCGAACACTGAAGCTTTCTTT. This sequence encodes CVRSLAHEGHPNTEAFF.

The rearrangement uses TRBV28 and TRBJ2-5; 9 bases agree with TRBD1. Trimming took 4 bases from V and 0 from J; bases not matched to a gene: 9. Germline V gene lookup returns CDR1 MDHEN and CDR2 SYDVKM. This CDR3 comprises 17 residues. Here the CDR3 reads CASSSSGTGTYQETQYF. CDR3 DNA sequence: TGTGCCAGCAGTTCTTCCGGGACAGGGACGTACCAAGAGACCCAGTACTTC.

This clone was observed a few times. V is TRBV19 and J is TRBJ1-2; 8 bases map to TRBD1. Trimming removed 7 bases from V and 8 bases from J; junction bases left unmatched: 9. CDR1 LNHDA and CDR2 SQIVND come from the germline V gene (reference sequence). The CDR3 is made up of 13 amino acids. CDR3 sequence: CASMLTGAGGYTF. The CDR3 DNA reads as TGTGCCAGTATGCTGACAGGGGCGGGGGGCTACACCTTC.

This chain uses TRBV29-1 with TRBJ2-1; D possibly corresponds to TRBD2 (6 bases). The CDR3 is 14 amino acids. V lost 6 bases, J lost 6 bases, and 18 bases lay in between. CDR1 and CDR2 from the germline V gene are SQVTM and ANQGSEA. The CDR3 sequence: CSVGGDGGSNEQFF. In DNA form, the CDR3 reads TGCAGCGTGGGCGGGGACGGGGGAAGCAATGAGCAGTTCTTC.

The rearrangement uses TRBV30 and TRBJ2-7, with TRBD1 identical over 7 bases. Germline trimming cut 2 bases from V and 7 bases from J; bases unmatched to any gene: 17. CDR3 size: 16 residues. Per germline, CDR1 GTSNPN and CDR2 SVGIG (reference sequence). The CDR3 sequence is CAWSTAGTALLGEQYF. DNA for the CDR3: TGTGCCTGGAGTACCGCCGGGACAGCTTTACTTGGGGAGCAGTACTTC.

The chain carries TRBV19 and TRBJ2-6, with a possible D match to TRBD1 (6 bases). V was trimmed by 4 bases and J by 4 bases, leaving 14 bases between them. The CDR3 loop spans 16 amino acids. CDR1 is LNHDA, CDR2 SQIVND, per germline (reference sequence). CDR3 protein: CASSNVAGVGANVLTF. In DNA, the CDR3 is TGTGCCAGTAGTAATGTCGCAGGGGTCGGGGCCAACGTCCTGACTTTC.

The V and J genes are TRBV6-1 and TRBJ1-1; TRBD1 agrees at 9 bases. V lost 6 bases to trimming and J lost 5 bases; unmatched junction nucleotides: 10. CDR3 length: 15 residues. Germline CDR1 reads MNHNS; CDR2 reads SASEGT. The CDR3 here is CASRLGQGGGTEAFF. In nucleotides, the CDR3 is TGTGCCAGCAGGTTGGGACAGGGAGGAGGGACTGAAGCTTTCTTT.

V usage is TRBV27 and J usage is TRBJ1-1; D unclear. Germline CDR1 MNHEY, CDR2 SMNVEV (reference sequence). This CDR3 region has 16 residues. V shed 6 bases and J shed 1 base, with 18 bases lying between them. CDR3 region: CASSPGFRGRNTEAFF. The CDR3 bases are TGTGCCAGCAGCCCTGGTTTCCGGGGAAGGAACACTGAAGCTTTCTTT.

V usage is TRBV7-2 and J usage is TRBJ2-1; maybe TRBD1 (6 bases). Between the trimmed V and J ends, which lost 5 bases and 7 bases, there was a span of 12 bases. The germline CDR1 and CDR2 sequences are SGHTA and FQGNSA. This CDR3 region has 13 residues. Written as DNA, the CDR3 is TGTGCCAGCAGCCCCCGCCAGGGGAATGAGCAGTTCTTC. Its translation is CASSPRQGNEQFF. Based on the CDR3 plus reference TRBV7-2 and TRBJ2-1, the full variable domain is GAGVSQSPSNKVTEKGKDVELRCDPISGHTALYWYRQSLGQGLEFLIYFQGNSAPDKSGLPSDRFSAERTGGSVSTLTIQRTQQEDSAVYLCASSPRQGNEQFFGPGTRLTVL.

The J gene is TRBJ1-1, the V gene TRBV2; 8 bases match TRBD1. The CDR3 runs 13 residues. The junction had 3 bases not matched to a gene; V was cut back by 8 bases and J by 1 base. The V gene's germline CDR1 is SNHLY and CDR2 FYNNEI. The CDR3: CASGGQANTEAFF. CDR3 bases: TGTGCCAGCGGGGGACAGGCGAACACTGAAGCTTTCTTT.

This chain links TRBV30 with TRBJ1-5; D call uncertain. V lost 0 bases, J lost 1 base, and 4 bases lay in between. CDR1 is GTSNPN and CDR2 is SVGIG in the germline V gene (reference sequence). CDR3 length: 13 residues. In nucleotides, the CDR3 is TGTGCCTGGAGTGTATCGAGCAATCAGCCCCAGCATTTT. It yields the protein CAWSVSSNQPQHF.

This chain joins TRBV6-4 and TRBJ2-1; 12 bases match TRBD2. This CDR3 is built from 16 residues. V shed 6 bases and J 9 bases; nucleotides not matched to a gene: 12. CDR1 is MRHNA and CDR2 is SNTAGT in the germline V gene. The CDR3, as DNA: TGTGCCAGCAGCCAACAAAGACTAGCGGGAGTAACTGAGCAGTTCTTC. Residues: CASSQQRLAGVTEQFF.

This clone was observed once. The chain combines TRBV28 with TRBJ2-2; TRBD1 agrees at 10 bases. CDR1 and CDR2 (germline): MDHEN, SYDVKM. Trimming took 8 bases from V and 8 from J; bases not matched to a gene: 11. The CDR3 totals 15 residues. The CDR3 nucleotides are TGTGCCAGCTCCGGGGACAGGGGACCGGTAGGGGAGCTGTTTTTT. Encoded protein: CASSGDRGPVGELFF. Supplemented by reference TRBV28 and TRBJ2-2, the full variable domain reads DVKVTQSSRYLVKRTGEKVFLECVQDMDHENMFWYRQDPGLGLRLIYFSYDVKMKEKGDIPEGYSVSREKKERFSLILESASTNQTSMYLCASSGDRGPVGELFFGEGSRLTVL.

There are a few counts of this clone. The chain carries TRBV4-3 and TRBJ2-7, with D uncertain. This CDR3 is built from 13 residues. Germline lookup yields CDR1 LGHNA and CDR2 YSLEER. The ends were cut back, 1 base at V and 1 base at J, with 5 bases in the middle. The CDR3 coding sequence is TGCGCCAGCAGCCAAGGCAGATCCTACGAGCAGTACTTC. It encodes CASSQGRSYEQYF.

This clone appeared a few times. The rearrangement uses TRBV9 and TRBJ2-5; 10 bases are a match to TRBD2. The CDR3 covers 16 residues. Per the germline V gene, CDR1 is SGDLS and CDR2 is YYNGEE. Germline trimming cut 4 bases from V and 4 bases from J; bases unmatched to any gene: 10. CDR3 sequence: CASSPGSGRAGETQYF. CDR3 DNA: TGTGCCAGCAGCCCGGGCAGCGGGAGGGCCGGAGAGACCCAGTACTTC. Drawing the rest from reference TRBV9 and TRBJ2-5, the complete variable domain is DSGVTQTPKHLITATGQRVTLRCSPRSGDLSVYWYQQSLDQGLQFLIQYYNGEERAKGNILERFSAQQFPDLHSELNLSSLELGDSALYFCASSPGSGRAGETQYFGPGTRLLVL.

The chain has TRBV9 and TRBJ2-1; 12 positions match TRBD2. The CDR3 is 16 residues long. CDR1 is SGDLS and CDR2 is YYNGEE in the germline V gene. With V trimmed by 1 base and J by 9 bases, 8 bases remained unmatched. This chain's CDR3 is CASSVSGASGRGEQFF. CDR3 sequence (DNA): TGTGCCAGCAGCGTAAGTGGAGCTAGCGGGAGGGGTGAGCAGTTCTTC.

This clone appeared once. CDR3 bases: TGTGCCAGCAGTTACGGGGACAGCTATGGCTACACCTTC. Protein product: CASSYGDSYGYTF. V and J are TRBV6-5 and TRBJ1-2, with 7 bases identical to TRBD1. V gave up 2 bases and J gave up 4 bases; unmatched junction bases: 1. The CDR3 consists of 13 residues. Germline CDR1 is MNHEY and CDR2 is SVGAGI.

The chain carries TRBV19 and TRBJ2-7, with a weak D call TRBD1 (6 bases). V lost 1 base to trimming and J lost 2 bases, with 12 bases between them. The CDR3 covers 15 residues. Germline loops: CDR1 LNHDA, CDR2 SQIVND (reference sequence). CDR3 sequence reads: CASSIGQGLTYEQYF. CDR3 DNA: TGTGCCAGTAGTATAGGGCAGGGGTTAACCTACGAGCAGTACTTC.

The genes are TRBV2 and TRBJ1-4; weak D call: TRBD1 (5 bases). CDR3 length: 14 residues. Trimming took off 6 bases at V and 5 bases at J, with 13 bases between the two ends. CDR1 and CDR2 from the germline V gene are SNHLY and FYNNEI. For the CDR3, the DNA is TGTGCCAGCAGGAAGGGAGGGGACAATGAAAAACTGTTTTTT. This gives the protein CASRKGGDNEKLFF.

This chain joins TRBV15 and TRBJ1-4; 8 bases map to TRBD1. The ends lost 6 bases at V and 4 bases at J; junction bases unmatched: 19. Germline V lookup: CDR1 LNHNV, CDR2 YYDKDF (reference sequence). The CDR3 length is 19 residues. CDR3 sequence reads: CATRPRKSGRGRGNEKLFF. The CDR3, as DNA: TGTGCCACCAGGCCACGCAAATCGGGCAGGGGGCGCGGTAATGAAAAACTGTTTTTT.

The count of this clone is one. The J gene is TRBJ2-5, the V gene TRBV6-5; TRBD1 is a possible D gene (6 bases). Trimming took 10 bases from V and 2 from J, leaving 14 bases between them. The CDR3 spans 13 residues. Germline CDR1 and CDR2: MNHEY and SVGAGI. The CDR3 reads CATQVGGQETQYF. DNA for the CDR3: TGTGCCACTCAAGTAGGGGGTCAAGAGACCCAGTACTTC.

This clone was detected only once. This sample includes further DNA sequences coding for the same CDR3. This rearrangement joins TRBV27 to TRBJ2-5; a possible D gene is TRBD2 (5 bases). V was cut by 5 bases and J by 0 bases, with 10 bases left in between. Germline V gene lookup returns CDR1 MNHEY and CDR2 SMNVEV (reference sequence). This CDR3 spans 14 amino acids. The CDR3 region is CASSPPGYQETQYF. The CDR3 DNA reads as TGTGCCAGCAGTCCTCCGGGGTACCAAGAGACCCAGTACTTC.

The chain couples TRBV14 to TRBJ1-3; D remains ambiguous. From germline, CDR1 is SGHDN and CDR2 FVKESK. The CDR3 length is 15 residues. V dropped 5 bases and J dropped 0 bases, with 11 bases sitting between them. CDR3 sequence reads: CASSGGWSSGNTIYF. Written as DNA, the CDR3 is TGTGCCAGCAGCGGCGGCTGGAGCTCTGGAAACACCATATATTTT.

J is TRBJ1-3 and V is TRBV28; D remains unclear. CDR1 MDHEN and CDR2 SYDVKM come from the germline V gene. This CDR3 has 13 residues. V was trimmed by 7 bases and J by 0 bases, leaving 7 bases between them. The CDR3 bases are TGTGCCAGCACCCTTCCCTCTGGAAACACCATATATTTT. It codes for CASTLPSGNTIYF.

This chain connects TRBV4-2 to TRBJ1-5, with D perhaps TRBD1 (6 bases). The length of the CDR3 is 15 residues. The V gene's germline CDR1 is LGHNA and CDR2 YNFKEQ. The germline V and J ends were trimmed by 1 base and 10 bases, with 17 bases remaining between them. This chain's CDR3 is CASSQGRQGQDPQHF. The DNA of the CDR3 is TGTGCCAGCAGCCAAGGCCGCCAGGGGCAAGATCCCCAGCATTTT.

This clone turned up a few times. J is TRBJ2-2 and V is TRBV5-1; 7 positions agree with TRBD1. J lost 7 bases, V lost 5 bases, and 8 bases had no gene match. Germline CDR1 and CDR2: SGHRS and YFSETQ. The CDR3 has 14 residues. DNA of the CDR3: TGCGCCAGCAGGGAAAGGGGGCAGGACGGGGAGCTGTTTTTT. It translates to CASRERGQDGELFF.

A few counts support this clone. The V gene is TRBV27, the J gene TRBJ1-5, with D tentatively TRBD1 (5 bases). V dropped 5 bases and J dropped 4 bases, with 12 bases sitting between them. Per germline, CDR1 MNHEY and CDR2 SMNVEV (reference sequence). The CDR3 is 14 amino acids. The CDR3 reads CASSMEGRNQPQHF. The CDR3 bases are TGTGCCAGCAGTATGGAGGGGCGAAATCAGCCCCAGCATTTT.